This TCR beta chain was captured by sequencing in a study of post-analysis software for immune sequencing data. The wider study: Relapsing-remitting, secondary progressive and progressive-relapsing multiple sclerosis courses were included. Study-wide results and caveats: Included in a set of four or five TRBV segments more frequent in patients than controls were TRBV5-6, TRBV5-1 and TRBV20-1.

Per germline, CDR1 GTSNPN and CDR2 SVGIG (reference sequence). J gave up 4 bases and V 3 bases, and 8 bases lay outside the gene matches. The CDR3 covers 14 residues. Prepared TCR beta cDNA libraries contained unique molecular identifiers. When about 0.9 to 10 million T cells were used, they gave some 540,000 cDNA molecules. TCRdb re-analysed the PCR reads in MiXCR, keeping a single row per CDR3 protein. The sample comprises some 890,000 distinct CDR3 sequences, about 57% of which are singletons, and about 4.8% rests with the top ten. A note on this clonotype: Its matching antigen is unknown.

The material sequenced was blood. The chain uses TRBV30 and TRBJ2-5, with 7 positions matching TRBD2. This TCR was sampled from a girl between 10 and 17 years old with multiple sclerosis. The CDR3 region is CAWRRAGAPETQYF. CDR3 sequence (DNA): TGTGCCTGGAGGAGGGCGGGAGCCCCAGAGACCCAGTACTTC.